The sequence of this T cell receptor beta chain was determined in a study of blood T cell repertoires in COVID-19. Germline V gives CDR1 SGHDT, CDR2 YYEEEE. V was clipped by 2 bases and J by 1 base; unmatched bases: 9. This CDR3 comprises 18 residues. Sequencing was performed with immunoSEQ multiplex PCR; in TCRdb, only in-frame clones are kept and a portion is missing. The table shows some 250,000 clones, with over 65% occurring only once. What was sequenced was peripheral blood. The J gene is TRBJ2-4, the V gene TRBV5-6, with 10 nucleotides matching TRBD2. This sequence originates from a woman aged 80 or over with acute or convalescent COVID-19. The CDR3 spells CASSLRTSGANAKNIQYF. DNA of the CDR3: TGTGCCAGCAGCTTAAGGACTAGCGGTGCGAACGCCAAAAACATTCAGTACTTC.